This T cell receptor beta chain was captured by sequencing in a study of blood T cell repertoires in COVID-19. Study-wide background: Samples came from the United States, Italy and Spain, spanning acute and convalescent COVID-19. The cDNA or gDNA used as material had been derived from T cells, B-cell-depleted T cells, or PBMCs.

Per the authors' pipeline: Estimation of nucleated cell counts was performed using reference gene primer amplification. Clones were read by immunoSEQ multiplex PCR, and TCRdb kept only the in-frame ones, dropping some. The V and J calls and clone size come from that table; D and trimming were worked out from the DNA. The table lists 85,000 to 90,000 clones, approximately 79% of them singletons. Trimming at V came to 10 bases and at J to 5 bases, leaving 15 bases not matched to a gene. The CDR3 loop spans 16 amino acids. Per the germline V gene, CDR1 is MDHEN and CDR2 is SYDVKM. The sequencing sample was made of peripheral blood. The TCR was taken from a man aged 65-85 years with acute or convalescent COVID-19. This chain connects TRBV28 to TRBJ2-5, with 11 bases fitting TRBD1. CDR3 region: CANPRADRGQGETQYF. In DNA, the CDR3 is TGTGCCAACCCTCGGGCGGACAGGGGGCAGGGGGAGACCCAGTACTTC.